The clone carrying this T cell receptor (beta chain) was recorded at least ten times. What it binds is unknown. These data come from a study of breast tumors, draining lymph nodes, adjacent tissues. Study-level results: Tumor TCR diversity was below lymph nodes but above nontumor tissue. The lymph node origin of tumor T cells was framed as consistent with a hypothesis, not demonstrated. Data fit most tumor T cells coming from lymph node, expanding in tumor.

In germline, CDR1 is LGHNA, CDR2 YNFKEQ. The CDR3 has 12 amino acids. Trimming stripped 6 bases from V and 3 bases from J, with 6 bases between. TCRdb reprocessed the multiplex PCR reads via MiXCR and lists one record per CDR3 protein. This table has roughly 86,000 distinct CDR3 sequences, about 21% appearing once. Axillary draining lymph nodes of breast cancer patients supplied the node samples. Sequenced: axillary lymph node tissue. This sequence joins TRBV4-2 and TRBJ1-3; D gene ambiguous. The receptor's source is a female donor with breast cancer. Some clones in this sample may be carry-over from other donors' samples. The DNA of the CDR3 is TGTGCCAGCAGAGAGAGTGGAAACACCATATATTTT. Protein: CASRESGNTIYF.